This is a list of T cell receptor beta chains from one sample in a study of blood T cell repertoires in COVID-19. Here immunoSEQ multiplex PCR was the method, and the copy in TCRdb shows in-frame clones only, minus some. The sample contains 35,000 to 45,000 clones, 80% to 95% of which appear only once. Source material: peripheral blood. All receptors derive from a woman older than 75 with acute or convalescent COVID-19. CDR3s leave out the opening cysteine and the closing phenylalanine or tryptophan.

v_gene	j_gene	len	CDR3aa
TRBV7-3	TRBJ1-1	15	ASSPRGGALVNTEAF
TRBV5-5	TRBJ2-3	11	ASSLVGPDTQY
TRBV5-1	TRBJ1-2	12	ASSLGTGVYGYT
TRBV7-2	TRBJ2-5	11	ASSPGSQETQY
TRBV14	TRBJ1-1	12	ASSLLVSNTEAF
TRBV6-6	TRBJ1-2	15	ASSPNSYSGSNYGYT
TRBV18	TRBJ1-5	13	ASSPETGANQPQH
TRBV5-4	TRBJ1-4	15	ASSLGGRGATNEKLF
TRBV4-2	TRBJ1-1	11	ASSLDSDTEAF
TRBV12-2	TRBJ2-2	13	ASRFNGTDTGELF
TRBV25-1	TRBJ2-3	11	ASSPQGTDTQY
TRBV27	TRBJ1-1	11	ASSLAPRTEAF
TRBV2	TRBJ1-5	13	ASRSGTAANQPQH
TRBV14	TRBJ2-2	12	ASSPNRGVGELF
TRBV18	TRBJ1-1	13	ASSPLDIRNTEAF
TRBV5-1	TRBJ2-7	11	ASSSEQGAVRY
TRBV27	TRBJ1-6	13	ASSLGGQRVSPLH
TRBV6-6	TRBJ1-2	11	ASKGTGDYGYT
TRBV3-1/TRBV3-2	TRBJ1-2	11	ASSQRTGLGYT
TRBV3-1/TRBV3-2	TRBJ2-7	14	ASSQDFGGGTDEQY
TRBV30	TRBJ1-2	15	AWSELLGRGGKNGYT
TRBV2	TRBJ1-4	12	ASKRTGVLEKLF
TRBV14	TRBJ2-5	11	ASSQDGGETQY
TRBV7-6	TRBJ2-1	14	ASSLAAPTGANEQF
TRBV5-1	TRBJ1-2	11	ASSPDRTYGYT
TRBV20-1	TRBJ1-1	9	SARLPSKAF
TRBV5-1	TRBJ2-2	12	ASSFGFFDGELF